This T cell receptor beta chain emerged from a study of cytomegalovirus exposure and HLA in healthy donors. General observations from the study: The classifier reportedly diagnosed cytomegalovirus status with high sensitivity and specificity.

These donors, healthy bone marrow donors, were studied. Comment on this clone: Its cognate antigen is unknown.

PCR primers comprised 60 Vbeta and 13 Jbeta primers. Clones were read by immunoSEQ multiplex PCR, and TCRdb kept only the in-frame ones, dropping some. The table has about 130,000 clones, approximately 69% seen once. This clonotype originated in a middle-aged man in good health and CMV-seropositive. The sequenced sample was PBMCs.

CDR3 residues: CASSPGGTSGSYEQYF. CDR3 nucleotides: TGTGCCAGCAGCCCCGGCGGGACTAGCGGATCCTACGAGCAGTACTTC. J is TRBJ2-5 and V is TRBV11-2, with TRBD2 matching over 11 bases. The J call may be incorrect, as the DNA end agrees better with TRBJ2-7. This CDR3 is 16 amino acids long. CDR1 and CDR2 from the germline V gene are SGHAT and FQNNGV.